A selection of T cell receptor beta chains follows, all from one sample in a study of CD8 T cells in ankylosing spondylitis. TCRdb recomputed calls from the 5' RACE reads with MiXCR, one row per CDR3 protein. The sample has just over 300,000 distinct CDR3 sequences, roughly 20% seen once. The sample comprised blood, either unsorted or a sorted T cell fraction (not recorded which). Source of these receptors: a female donor with ankylosing spondylitis or in good health (not recorded which). CDR3s include the opening cysteine and the closing phenylalanine or tryptophan. The order of the fields is clone size, V gene, D gene, J gene, CDR3 DNA, CDR3 protein. The D gene is left open where the match is weak. Expanded clones get a size class; other rows say once, few or many, or leave the size out.

clone_size: -
v_call: TRBV10-3
d_call: -
j_call: TRBJ2-7
cdr3_nt: TGTGCCATAGGGACTTCCTACGAGCAGTACTTC
cdr3_aa: CAIGTSYEQYF

clone_size: many
v_call: TRBV4-3
d_call: TRBD1
j_call: TRBJ2-7
cdr3_nt: TGTGCCAGCAGCCAGGACAGGGGATACGAGCAGTACTTC
cdr3_aa: CASSQDRGYEQYF

clone_size: -
v_call: TRBV20-1
d_call: -
j_call: TRBJ1-1
cdr3_nt: TGCAGTGCTAGTGGGAACACTGAAGCTTTCTTT
cdr3_aa: CSASGNTEAFF

clone_size: -
v_call: TRBV7-8
d_call: -
j_call: TRBJ1-1
cdr3_nt: TGTGCCAGCAGCTTAGCCGTCCGGCCTAACACTGAAGCTTTCTTT
cdr3_aa: CASSLAVRPNTEAFF

clone_size: many
v_call: TRBV20-1
d_call: TRBD1
j_call: TRBJ1-5
cdr3_nt: TGCAGTGCTACAGGGGGCACTTATAGCAATCAGCCCCAGCATTTT
cdr3_aa: CSATGGTYSNQPQHF

clone_size: -
v_call: TRBV20-1
d_call: TRBD2
j_call: TRBJ2-7
cdr3_nt: TGCAGTGCTAGTTCGAGCGGGAGTTCCGGAAGGGTGGGGGAGCAGTACTTC
cdr3_aa: CSASSSGSSGRVGEQYF

clone_size: few
v_call: TRBV7-6
d_call: -
j_call: TRBJ2-3
cdr3_nt: TGTGCCAGCAGCTTGGGCAGCTGGAGGGATACGCAGTATTTT
cdr3_aa: CASSLGSWRDTQYF

clone_size: -
v_call: TRBV20-1
d_call: -
j_call: TRBJ1-5
cdr3_nt: TGCAGTGCTCGCCGCGGGGATCAGCCCCAGCATTTT
cdr3_aa: CSARRGDQPQHF

clone_size: -
v_call: TRBV6-4
d_call: -
j_call: TRBJ2-3
cdr3_nt: TGTGCCAGCAGTGACTCACAAACAGATACGCAGTATTTT
cdr3_aa: CASSDSQTDTQYF

clone_size: few
v_call: TRBV28
d_call: TRBD1
j_call: TRBJ2-5
cdr3_nt: TGTGCCAGCAGTTTAATTACAGGGGGACGAGAGACCCAGTACTTC
cdr3_aa: CASSLITGGRETQYF

clone_size: -
v_call: TRBV30
d_call: -
j_call: TRBJ2-5
cdr3_nt: TGTGCCTCGACAGTGACAAAAGAGACCCAGTACTTC
cdr3_aa: CASTVTKETQYF

clone_size: -
v_call: TRBV30
d_call: -
j_call: TRBJ1-1
cdr3_nt: TGTGCCTGGAGTGTATCCGGGGGTATCACTGAAGCTTTCTTT
cdr3_aa: CAWSVSGGITEAFF

clone_size: -
v_call: TRBV7-9
d_call: -
j_call: TRBJ2-1
cdr3_nt: TGTGCCAGCACCGAGTCTACCTACAATGAGCAGTTCTTC
cdr3_aa: CASTESTYNEQFF

clone_size: many
v_call: TRBV29-1
d_call: -
j_call: TRBJ2-1
cdr3_nt: TGCAGCGTCGAGGGGACCTACAATGAGCAGTTCTTC
cdr3_aa: CSVEGTYNEQFF

clone_size: -
v_call: TRBV5-6
d_call: -
j_call: TRBJ2-2
cdr3_nt: TGTGCCAGCAGCTCTACAGGGAGCCCGAACACCGGGGAGCTGTTTTTT
cdr3_aa: CASSSTGSPNTGELFF

clone_size: few
v_call: TRBV29-1
d_call: TRBD1
j_call: TRBJ1-4
cdr3_nt: TGCAGCGTCCAGGGGGATGAAAAACTGTTTTTT
cdr3_aa: CSVQGDEKLFF

clone_size: few
v_call: TRBV11-2
d_call: -
j_call: TRBJ1-1
cdr3_nt: TGTGCCAGCAGCTTACTGGGGGGTGGAGGGACTGAAGCTTTCTTT
cdr3_aa: CASSLLGGGGTEAFF

clone_size: -
v_call: TRBV28
d_call: TRBD2
j_call: TRBJ2-3
cdr3_nt: TGTGCCAGCAGTTCCGCCCGGACTAGCTCAGCAGATACGCAGTATTTT
cdr3_aa: CASSSARTSSADTQYF

clone_size: -
v_call: TRBV9
d_call: TRBD2
j_call: TRBJ2-7
cdr3_nt: TGTGCCAGCAGCTTTGCGGGGCTAGCGGGAGGCGCCGAGCAGTACTTC
cdr3_aa: CASSFAGLAGGAEQYF

clone_size: few
v_call: TRBV28
d_call: -
j_call: TRBJ1-2
cdr3_nt: TGTGCCAGCAGTTTACCAGCTTCCTATGGCTACACCTTC
cdr3_aa: CASSLPASYGYTF

clone_size: -
v_call: TRBV11-2
d_call: TRBD2
j_call: TRBJ2-1
cdr3_nt: TGTGCCAGCAGCTTAGGGGGTAGCGGGATATACAATGAGCAGTTCTTC
cdr3_aa: CASSLGGSGIYNEQFF

clone_size: -
v_call: TRBV19
d_call: -
j_call: TRBJ2-7
cdr3_nt: TGTGCCAGTAGTACCCCCGGACTCGCAACCTACGAGCAGTACTTC
cdr3_aa: CASSTPGLATYEQYF

clone_size: few
v_call: TRBV5-1
d_call: TRBD1
j_call: TRBJ2-7
cdr3_nt: TGCGCCAGCAGCTCAAGCGGGGACAGGGTGCACGAGCAGTACTTC
cdr3_aa: CASSSSGDRVHEQYF

clone_size: once
v_call: TRBV5-1
d_call: -
j_call: TRBJ2-3
cdr3_nt: TGCGCCAGCAGCTTGGCCGGGGCGGTTGGCACAGATACGCAGTATTTT
cdr3_aa: CASSLAGAVGTDTQYF